This T cell receptor beta chain is drawn from a study of shared T cell receptors in the human thymus. The length of the CDR3 is 17 residues. V lost 3 bases and J 5 bases, leaving 21 bases between the germline ends. Germline CDR1 reads SGHNT; CDR2 reads YYREEE (reference sequence). Clones were read by immunoSEQ multiplex PCR, and TCRdb kept only the in-frame ones, dropping some. This sample has hundreds of thousands of clones; around nine tenths occur once, and the top ten carry around 0.01%. These same data were also listed under a study on human thymus T cells. That paper adds: Corrective cardiac operations yielded the resected thymus tissue. Thymic TCR repertoires of unrelated people reportedly overlapped highly.

This chain uses TRBV5-4 with TRBJ2-1, with TRBD1 as a possible D gene (5 bases). The source is a boy under two years old with a congenital heart defect. Sequencing was performed on thymocytes. DNA of the CDR3: TGTGCCAGCAGCTGGACACTAAGGCCCGTTGTGAACAATGAGCAGTTCTTC. This encodes CASSWTLRPVVNNEQFF.